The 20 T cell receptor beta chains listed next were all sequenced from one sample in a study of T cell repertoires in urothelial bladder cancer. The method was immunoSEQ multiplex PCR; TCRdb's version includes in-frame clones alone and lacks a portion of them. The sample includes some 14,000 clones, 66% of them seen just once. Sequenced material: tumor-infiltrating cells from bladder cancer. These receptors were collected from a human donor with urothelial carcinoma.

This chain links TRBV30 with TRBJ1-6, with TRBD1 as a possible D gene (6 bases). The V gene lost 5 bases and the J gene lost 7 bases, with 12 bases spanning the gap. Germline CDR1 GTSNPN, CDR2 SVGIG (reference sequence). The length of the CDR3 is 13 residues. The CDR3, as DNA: TGTGCCTGGTCTACAGGGAGAAATTCACCCCTCCACTTT. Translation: CAWSTGRNSPLHF. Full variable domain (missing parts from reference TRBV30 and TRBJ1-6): SQTIHQWPATLVQPVGSPLSLECTVEGTSNPNLYWYRQAAGRGLQLLFYSVGIGQISSEVPQNLSASRPQDRQFILSSKKLLLSDSGFYLCAWSTGRNSPLHFGNGTRLTVT.

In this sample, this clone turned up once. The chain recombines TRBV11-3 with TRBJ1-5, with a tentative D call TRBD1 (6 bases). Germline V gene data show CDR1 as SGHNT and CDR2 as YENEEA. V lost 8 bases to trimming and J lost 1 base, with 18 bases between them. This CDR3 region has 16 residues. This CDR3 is CASSPGGGASNQPQHF. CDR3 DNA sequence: TGTGCCAGCTCCCCCGGAGGGGGGGCGAGCAATCAGCCCCAGCATTTT.

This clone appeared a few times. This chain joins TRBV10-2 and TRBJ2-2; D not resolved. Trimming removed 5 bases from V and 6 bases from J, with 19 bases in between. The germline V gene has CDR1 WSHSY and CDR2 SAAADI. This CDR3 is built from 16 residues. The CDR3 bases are TGCGCCAGCAGTCCCCTCGGGCCCCGTTGGGCCGGGGAGCTGTTTTTT. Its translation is CASSPLGPRWAGELFF.

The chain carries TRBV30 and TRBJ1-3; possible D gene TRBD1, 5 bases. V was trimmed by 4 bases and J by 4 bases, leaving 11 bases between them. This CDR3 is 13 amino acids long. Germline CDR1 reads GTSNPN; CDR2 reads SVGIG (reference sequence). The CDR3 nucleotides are TGTGCCTGGAATATAGGGGCGGGAAACACCATATATTTT. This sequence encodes CAWNIGAGNTIYF.

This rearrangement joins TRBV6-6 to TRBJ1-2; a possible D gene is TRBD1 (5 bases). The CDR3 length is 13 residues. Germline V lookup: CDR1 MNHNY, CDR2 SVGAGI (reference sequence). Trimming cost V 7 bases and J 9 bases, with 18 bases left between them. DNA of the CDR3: TGTGCCAGCACGAGCAGGGCCCTACTGAGCTACACCTTC. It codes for CASTSRALLSYTF.

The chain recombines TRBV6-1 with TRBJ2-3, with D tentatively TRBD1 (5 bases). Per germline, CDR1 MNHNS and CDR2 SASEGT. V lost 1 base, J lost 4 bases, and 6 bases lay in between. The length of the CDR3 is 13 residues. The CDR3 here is CASSEGGADTQYF. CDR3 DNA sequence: TGTGCCAGCAGTGAAGGGGGCGCAGATACGCAGTATTTT.

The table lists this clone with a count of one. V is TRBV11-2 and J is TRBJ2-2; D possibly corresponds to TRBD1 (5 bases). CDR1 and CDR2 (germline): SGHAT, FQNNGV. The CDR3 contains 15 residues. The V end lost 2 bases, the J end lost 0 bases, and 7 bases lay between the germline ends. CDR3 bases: TGTGCCAGCAGCTTACTACAGGCGAACACCGGGGAGCTGTTTTTT. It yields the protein CASSLLQANTGELFF.

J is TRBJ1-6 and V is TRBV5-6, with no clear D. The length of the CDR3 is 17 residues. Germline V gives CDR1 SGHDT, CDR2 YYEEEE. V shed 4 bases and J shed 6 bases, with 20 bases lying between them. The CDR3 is CASSPVGVGWGNSPLHF. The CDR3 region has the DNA TGTGCCAGCAGCCCCGTTGGAGTAGGGTGGGGTAATTCACCCCTCCACTTT.

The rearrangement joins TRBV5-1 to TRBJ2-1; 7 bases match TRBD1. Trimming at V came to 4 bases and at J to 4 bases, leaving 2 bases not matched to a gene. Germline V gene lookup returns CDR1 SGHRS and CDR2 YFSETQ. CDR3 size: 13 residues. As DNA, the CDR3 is TGCGCCAGCAGCCCGGGACAGTACAATGAGCAGTTCTTC. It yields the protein CASSPGQYNEQFF.

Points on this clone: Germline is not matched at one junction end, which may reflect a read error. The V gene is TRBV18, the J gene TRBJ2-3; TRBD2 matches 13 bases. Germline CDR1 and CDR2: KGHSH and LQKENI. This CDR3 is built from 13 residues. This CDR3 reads CASSQDPGLAGHF. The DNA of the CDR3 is TGTGCCAGCTCACAAGACCCGGGACTAGCGGGACATTTT.

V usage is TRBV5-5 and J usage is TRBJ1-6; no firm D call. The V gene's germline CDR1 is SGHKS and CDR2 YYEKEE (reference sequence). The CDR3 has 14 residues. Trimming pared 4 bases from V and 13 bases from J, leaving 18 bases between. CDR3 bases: TGTGCCAGCAGCCCGGTGGTCGGGGATTGGCCCCTCCACTTT. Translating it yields CASSPVVGDWPLHF.

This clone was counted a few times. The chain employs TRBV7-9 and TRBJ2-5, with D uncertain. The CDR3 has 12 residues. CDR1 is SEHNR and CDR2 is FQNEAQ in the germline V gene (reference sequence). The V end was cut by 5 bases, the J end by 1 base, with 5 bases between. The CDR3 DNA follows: TGTGCCAGCAGCGTGTCCCAAGAGACCCAGTACTTC. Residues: CASSVSQETQYF. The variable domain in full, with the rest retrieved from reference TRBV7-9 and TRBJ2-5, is DTGVSQNPRHKITKRGQNVTFRCDPISEHNRLYWYRQTLGQGPEFLTYFQNEAQLEKSRLLSDRFSAERPKGSFSTLEIQRTEQGDSAMYLCASSVSQETQYFGPGTRLLVL.

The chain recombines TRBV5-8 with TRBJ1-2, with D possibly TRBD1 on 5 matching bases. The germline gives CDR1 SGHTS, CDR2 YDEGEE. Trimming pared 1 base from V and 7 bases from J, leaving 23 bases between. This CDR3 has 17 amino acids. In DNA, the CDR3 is TGTGCCAGCAGCTTGATTGGTGCCAGTGGGGGGAGACCTGGCTACACCTTC. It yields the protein CASSLIGASGGRPGYTF.

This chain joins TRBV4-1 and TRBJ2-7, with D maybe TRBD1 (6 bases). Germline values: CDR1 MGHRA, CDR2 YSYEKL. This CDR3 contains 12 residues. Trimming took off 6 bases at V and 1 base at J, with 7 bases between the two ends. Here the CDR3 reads CASRGASYEQYF. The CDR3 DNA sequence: TGCGCCAGCAGGGGGGCATCCTACGAGCAGTACTTC.

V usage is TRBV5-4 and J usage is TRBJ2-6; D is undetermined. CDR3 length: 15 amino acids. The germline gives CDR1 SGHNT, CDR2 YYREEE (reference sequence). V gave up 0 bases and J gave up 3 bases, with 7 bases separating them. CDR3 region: CASSLVTFGANVLTF. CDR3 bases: TGTGCCAGCAGCTTGGTAACATTTGGGGCCAACGTCCTGACTTTC.

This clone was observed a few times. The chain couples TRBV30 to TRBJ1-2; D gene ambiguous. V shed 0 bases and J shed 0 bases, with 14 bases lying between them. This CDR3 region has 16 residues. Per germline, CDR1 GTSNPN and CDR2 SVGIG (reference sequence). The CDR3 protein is CAWSVPRAATNYGYTF. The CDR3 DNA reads TGTGCCTGGAGTGTCCCAAGGGCAGCGACTAACTATGGCTACACCTTC.

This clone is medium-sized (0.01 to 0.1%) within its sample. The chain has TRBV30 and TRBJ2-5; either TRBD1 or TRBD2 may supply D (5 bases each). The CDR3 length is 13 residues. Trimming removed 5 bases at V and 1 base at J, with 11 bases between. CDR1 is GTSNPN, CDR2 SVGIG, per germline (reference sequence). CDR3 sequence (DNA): TGTGCCTGGGAGGTCGGGGCCCAAGAGACCCAGTACTTC. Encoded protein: CAWEVGAQETQYF.

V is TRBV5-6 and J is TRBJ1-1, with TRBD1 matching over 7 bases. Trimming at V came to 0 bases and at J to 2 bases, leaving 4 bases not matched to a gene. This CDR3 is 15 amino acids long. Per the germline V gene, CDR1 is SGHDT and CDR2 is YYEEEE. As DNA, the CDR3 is TGTGCCAGCAGCTTGGGAGGACAGGCTAACACTGAAGCTTTCTTT. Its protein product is CASSLGGQANTEAFF.

The CDR3 sequence: CASSQDFQAKNIQYF. DNA for the CDR3: TGTGCCAGCAGCCAAGATTTCCAAGCCAAAAACATTCAGTACTTC. The rearrangement uses TRBV4-2 and TRBJ2-4; no definite D call. CDR3 size: 15 residues. V was trimmed by 0 bases and J by 0 bases, leaving 6 bases between them. The germline V gene encodes CDR1 LGHNA and CDR2 YNFKEQ.

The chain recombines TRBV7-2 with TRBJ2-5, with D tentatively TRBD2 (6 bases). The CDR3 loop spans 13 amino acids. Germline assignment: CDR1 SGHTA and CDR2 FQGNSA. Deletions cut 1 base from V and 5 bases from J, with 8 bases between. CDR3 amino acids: CASSLVGGETQYF. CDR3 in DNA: TGTGCCAGCAGCTTAGTAGGAGGGGAGACCCAGTACTTC.